This TCR beta chain was captured by sequencing in a study of T cell responses to AZD1222 COVID-19 vaccine. With regard to this clone: No antigen is known for it.

TCRdb keeps only in-frame clones here, not all; method: immunoSEQ multiplex PCR. The sample lists 150,000 to 200,000 clones, roughly 91% occurring once. The V gene lost 3 bases and the J gene lost 4 bases, with 19 bases spanning the gap. The CDR3 extends over 16 amino acids. CDR1 is SGDLS and CDR2 is YYNGEE in the germline V gene. Study-wide results and limits: Across spike, vaccine-associated CD4 TCRs were found, dominant at 160-218 and 743-854.

Material: peripheral blood, obtained 28 days after the second AZD1222 dose. The clonotype was recovered from an adult who received the AZD1222 COVID-19 vaccine. The chain employs TRBV9 and TRBJ2-5; no definite D call. CDR3: CASSAWVWGGRETQYF. The CDR3 DNA sequence: TGTGCCAGCAGCGCATGGGTGTGGGGTGGTCGAGAGACCCAGTACTTC. Supplemented by reference TRBV9 and TRBJ2-5, the full variable domain reads DSGVTQTPKHLITATGQRVTLRCSPRSGDLSVYWYQQSLDQGLQFLIQYYNGEERAKGNILERFSAQQFPDLHSELNLSSLELGDSALYFCASSAWVWGGRETQYFGPGTRLLVL.